The rows below give T cell receptor beta chains drawn from one sample of a study of response to subunit inactivated influenza vaccine. TCRdb ran MiXCR on the RT-PCR reads and lists one entry per CDR3 protein. The table has under 200,000 distinct CDR3 sequences, approximately 10% seen once. The sample was non-naive T cells sorted from PBMCs, taken 45 days after vaccination. These receptors were taken from a man over 45 who received an inactivated influenza vaccine. Both conserved end residues are part of each CDR3. A D gene is named only where the DNA matches it firmly. A row's size may be missing; if present it is once, few, many or a size class.

TRBJ1-1,TRBD1,TRBV5-1,many,TGCGCCAGCAGCCCTAGGACAGGGGGCTTGAACACTGAAGCTTTCTTT,CASSPRTGGLNTEAFF
TRBJ2-7,.,TRBV19,few,TGTGCCAGTAGCCTCATGGGCACTACCTACGAGCAGTACTTC,CASSLMGTTYEQYF
TRBJ1-1,.,TRBV6-5,.,TGTGCCAGCAGTTACCGGGGCCTACGGACGGACACTGAAGCTTTCTTT,CASSYRGLRTDTEAFF
TRBJ1-2,.,TRBV6-5,few,TGTGCCAGCAGTTCCCTCATTAGGGATGGCTACACCTTC,CASSSLIRDGYTF
TRBJ2-3,.,TRBV20-1,many,TGCAGTGCTAGAGATGTGGGAGATACGCAGTATTTT,CSARDVGDTQYF
TRBJ1-5,.,TRBV6-2/TRBV6-3,few,TGTGCCAGCAGAGGAGGAGGGTACGGCAATCAGCCCCAGCATTTT,CASRGGGYGNQPQHF
TRBJ2-1,TRBD2,TRBV6-1,.,TGTGCCAGCAGTTTTGCGGGGGGGCCGCAGTTCTTC,CASSFAGGPQFF
TRBJ2-1,TRBD2,TRBV6-2/TRBV6-3,many,TGTGCCAGCAACGACGGGACTAGTCTAGTCTTC,CASNDGTSLVF
TRBJ1-1,.,TRBV7-9,.,TGTGCCAGCAGCTTAGGAGGGGATCTTACTTTCTTT,CASSLGGDLTFF
TRBJ2-2,.,TRBV30,.,TGTGCCTGGAGTCCCCAGGGTCCCGGGGAGCTGTTTTTT,CAWSPQGPGELFF
TRBJ2-1,.,TRBV27,few,TGTGCCAGCAGCCCCCAGCGGACCAACAATGAGCAGTTCTTC,CASSPQRTNNEQFF
TRBJ1-6,.,TRBV5-5,few,TGTGCCAGCAGCTTTACGGCGAATTCACCCCTCCACTTT,CASSFTANSPLHF
TRBJ1-6,.,TRBV6-2/TRBV6-3,.,TGTGCCAGCCGGCAGGGAGTGGAAAATTCACCCCTCCACTTT,CASRQGVENSPLHF
TRBJ2-1,.,TRBV6-5,many,TGTGCCAGCAGTTACGTGGGTTCCTACAATGAGCAGTTCTTC,CASSYVGSYNEQFF
TRBJ2-2,.,TRBV28,many,TGTGCCAGCAGCCCCCCAGGGGGGCTCGGGGAGCTGTTTTTT,CASSPPGGLGELFF
TRBJ2-3,.,TRBV5-1,many,TGCGCCAGCAGCTTTACCGGAGCAGATACGCAGTATTTT,CASSFTGADTQYF
TRBJ2-7,TRBD1,TRBV4-2,.,TGTGCCAGCAGCCAGGGCGACAGGGGGGCCTACGAGCAGTACTTC,CASSQGDRGAYEQYF
TRBJ1-2,.,TRBV6-5,many,TGTGCCAGCAAGCGGACCCAGGGAGCTGGCTACACCTTC,CASKRTQGAGYTF
TRBJ2-1,.,TRBV7-2,many,TGTGCCAGCAATATTGGAGGCTTAAATGAGCAGTTCTTC,CASNIGGLNEQFF
TRBJ2-3,.,TRBV10-2,few,TGCGCCAGCAGTGGGGGGCATCAAATAGGAGATACGCAGTATTTT,CASSGGHQIGDTQYF
TRBJ1-1,TRBD1,TRBV27,.,TGTGCCAGCCAGCGACAGGGAAACACTGAAGCTTTCTTT,CASQRQGNTEAFF
TRBJ2-2,TRBD2,TRBV6-1,.,TGTGCCAGCGGACGGAGGCTAGCGGGCCCCACCGGGGAGCTGTTTTTT,CASGRRLAGPTGELFF
TRBJ2-7,TRBD2,TRBV7-9,few,TGTGCCAGCAGCCCGGGACTAGCGGTATCCTACGAGCAGTACTTC,CASSPGLAVSYEQYF
TRBJ2-3,TRBD2,TRBV7-8,few,TGTGCCAGCAGTCCTCCCGCCGGGACTAGCGGGGCAGATACGCAGTATTTT,CASSPPAGTSGADTQYF
TRBJ2-2,TRBD1,TRBV3-1,.,TGTGCCAGCAGCCAGACAGGGTTGATGAACACCGGGGAGCTGTTTTTT,CASSQTGLMNTGELFF
TRBJ1-2,TRBD1,TRBV12-3/TRBV12-4,many,TGTGCCAGCAGCCCAGGGACAGCGATTTCTACCTATGGCTACACCTTC,CASSPGTAISTYGYTF
TRBJ1-1,.,TRBV6-1,.,TGTGCCAGCACCTCCCGAGGGGGGCTTGGGACTGAAGCTTTCTTT,CASTSRGGLGTEAFF
TRBJ1-2,.,TRBV6-5,.,TGTGCCAGCACCTACTGGGGGGGTGGCTACACCTTC,CASTYWGGGYTF
TRBJ1-1,TRBD1,TRBV27,few,TGTGCCAGCAGCGGGGGGTGGGGGACAGGGATGACTGAAGCTTTCTTT,CASSGGWGTGMTEAFF
TRBJ2-7,TRBD1,TRBV28,few,TGTGCCAGCAGTCGGCCTGCCACAGGGGCCTACGAGCAGTACTTC,CASSRPATGAYEQYF
TRBJ1-4,.,TRBV4-1,few,TGCGCCAGCAGCCAAGTGGGACTCAAAACTACGGGGAATGAAAAACTGTTTTTT,CASSQVGLKTTGNEKLFF
TRBJ2-7,.,TRBV5-1,many,TGCGCCAGCAGCCCCGCCGGGACGGGCTACGAGCAGTACTTC,CASSPAGTGYEQYF
TRBJ1-1,TRBD1,TRBV2,many,TGTGCCAGTTCGGGACAGCTGAACACTGAAGCTTTCTTT,CASSGQLNTEAFF
TRBJ1-1,.,TRBV7-8,.,TGTGCCAGCAGTCTAGGGATGGTCAGAAACACTGAAGCTTTCTTT,CASSLGMVRNTEAFF
TRBJ2-2,TRBD2,TRBV24-1,few,TGTGCCACCGGGGGGGACCTCGGGGTCGGGGAGCTGTTTTTT,CATGGDLGVGELFF
TRBJ2-2,.,TRBV6-2/TRBV6-3,many,TGTGCCAGCAGTTACCGTGTGGTCGGCGGGGCCGGGGAGCTGTTTTTT,CASSYRVVGGAGELFF
TRBJ2-7,.,TRBV20-1,.,TGCAGTGCTAGAGATTATCGGGCGGCGAGCTCCTACGAGCAGTACTTC,CSARDYRAASSYEQYF
TRBJ2-1,TRBD2,TRBV20-1,many,TGCAGTGCTAGGTTAGCGGGACCTTACAATGAGCAGTTCTTC,CSARLAGPYNEQFF
TRBJ2-6,.,TRBV20-1,many,TGCAGTGCTAGAGATCTGTTTGCTGGGGCCAACGTCCTGACTTTC,CSARDLFAGANVLTF
TRBJ2-3,TRBD2,TRBV20-1,.,TGCAGTGCAACCTCGAGCGGGAGCGCGACAGATACGCAGTATTTT,CSATSSGSATDTQYF
TRBJ2-7,TRBD1,TRBV5-1,few,TGCGCCAGCAGCTTGACAGACAGGGATGGAGAGCAGTACTTC,CASSLTDRDGEQYF
TRBJ2-2,.,TRBV5-5,.,TGTGCCAGTTCGGACAGCGCGAACACCGGGGAGCTGTTTTTT,CASSDSANTGELFF
TRBJ2-3,TRBD2,TRBV2,many,TGTGCCAGCACTCCCTTCGGGGGGGATTACACAGATACGCAGTATTTT,CASTPFGGDYTDTQYF
TRBJ2-5,.,TRBV5-1,many,TGCGCCAGCAGCCTAGGGACGCAAGAGACCCAGTACTTC,CASSLGTQETQYF
TRBJ2-1,TRBD2,TRBV5-1,few,TGCGCCAGCAGGCTAGCGGGAGCTTACAATGAGCAGTTCTTC,CASRLAGAYNEQFF
TRBJ2-1,TRBD2,TRBV30,few,TGTGCCTGGAGTCCGGGACTAGTGGTTGAGCAGTTCTTC,CAWSPGLVVEQFF
TRBJ2-7,.,TRBV4-2,many,TGTGCCAGCAGCCGGGCCGGGAACGAGCAGTACTTC,CASSRAGNEQYF